The 32 T cell receptor beta chains listed next were all sequenced from one sample in a study of molecular identifiers for immune sequencing clone quantification. TCRdb recomputed calls from the PCR reads with MiXCR, one row per CDR3 protein. The sample holds hundreds of thousands of distinct CDR3 sequences, roughly 23% seen once. The sequenced sample was naive CD8+ T cells from blood, with Jurkat cell RNA spiked in. Subset noted: FACS-sorted CD8+CD4-CCR7+CD45RA+ naive T cells. The receptors stem from a human donor in good health. Some libraries in this study had Jurkat cell RNA spiked in.

This clonotype has just a few counts. This rearrangement joins TRBV7-2 to TRBJ1-2; no clear D. The V end was cut by 5 bases, the J end by 7 bases, with 20 bases between. CDR3 size: 15 residues. Germline CDR1 is SGHTA and CDR2 is FQGNSA. CDR3 in amino acids: CASSPLTEIRRGYTF. DNA of the CDR3: TGTGCCAGCAGCCCTTTAACAGAAATACGGCGTGGCTACACCTTC.

This clonotype was counted a few times. The chain is built from TRBV7-9 and TRBJ2-7; TRBD2 aligns across 9 bases. CDR1 and CDR2 from the germline V gene are SEHNR and FQNEAQ (reference sequence). V shed 4 bases, J shed 1 base, and the junction held 5 bases outside the gene matches. The CDR3 runs to 15 residues. CDR3 nucleotides: TGTGCCAGCAGCTCAGCGGGAGGTCATTCCTACGAGCAGTACTTC. Amino acid sequence: CASSSAGGHSYEQYF.

The rearrangement links TRBV15 to TRBJ2-5; D gene unclear. The V end lost 1 base, the J end lost 2 bases, and 17 bases lay between the germline ends. The germline CDR1 and CDR2 sequences are LNHNV and YYDKDF (reference sequence). The CDR3 runs to 17 residues. CDR3 sequence reads: CATSRGYSDPLQETQYF. CDR3 DNA sequence: TGTGCCACCAGCAGAGGGTATTCGGATCCGTTACAAGAGACCCAGTACTTC.

This clonotype was seen repeatedly, ten times or more. V usage is TRBV15 and J usage is TRBJ2-7; 7 bases are a match to TRBD1. Trimming cost V 3 bases and J 2 bases; bases outside gene matches: 10. This CDR3 contains 16 residues. Germline values: CDR1 LNHNV, CDR2 YYDKDF (reference sequence). The CDR3 loop is CATSSPDRVFTYEQYF. The CDR3 DNA is TGTGCCACCAGCAGCCCCGACAGGGTCTTCACCTACGAGCAGTACTTC.

This clonotype was seen ten or more times. DNA of the CDR3: TGTGCCAGCACCGGGCCTCTGTCCTACGAGCAGTACTTC. It is translated as CASTGPLSYEQYF. V usage is TRBV7-9 and J usage is TRBJ2-7; unclear D gene. Germline V gene lookup returns CDR1 SEHNR and CDR2 FQNEAQ (reference sequence). This CDR3 contains 13 residues. Trimming stripped 7 bases from V and 1 base from J, with 11 bases between.

V is TRBV7-9 and J is TRBJ2-3, with a tentative D call TRBD2 (7 bases). V was pared by 5 bases and J by 0 bases, with 18 bases between. Germline CDR1 and CDR2: SEHNR and FQNEAQ (reference sequence). The CDR3 is made up of 17 amino acids. DNA of the CDR3: TGTGCCAGCAGCCAGGCGGGGGCGGGAAGTAGCACAGATACGCAGTATTTT. It codes for CASSQAGAGSSTDTQYF.

This clonotype was picked up one time. A junction boundary mismatches the germline segment, possibly from a read error. The V gene is TRBV12-3 or TRBV12-4, the J gene TRBJ2-3; D may correspond to TRBD1 or TRBD2 (5 bases each). This CDR3 has 14 residues. Here the CDR3 DNA reads TGCGCCAGCAGTTTTAACAGGCCGGGGGATACGCAGTATTTT. As protein: CASSFNRPGDTQYF.

For this clonotype: This may stem from a read error, because a much larger clone lies one nucleotide away. This likely comes from a read error, as the CDR3 has no conserved phenylalanine or tryptophan at its end. This sequence joins TRBV6-1 and TRBJ1-1; 7 nucleotides match TRBD1. Germline-derived CDR1 and CDR2 are MNHNS and SASEGT. Unmatched junction bases numbered 4, after V lost 8 bases and J lost 4 bases. The CDR3 runs 12 residues. CDR3 amino acids: CASRQGSTEAFY. The DNA of the CDR3 is TGTGCCAGCCGACAGGGATCCACTGAAGCTTTCTAT.

Turning to this clonotype: Since a much larger clone is just one base distant, this may be a read error. In this CDR3 the conserved last residue, phenylalanine or tryptophan, is missing, so a read error is likely. The rearrangement links TRBV4-1 to TRBJ1-2; 7 positions match TRBD1. Trimming removed 4 bases from V and 3 bases from J; junction bases left unmatched: 8. The CDR3 is 15 residues long. CDR1 MGHRA and CDR2 YSYEKL come from the germline V gene. The CDR3 protein is CASSPKAGTDYGYTL. DNA of the CDR3: TGCGCCAGCAGCCCGAAAGCAGGGACAGACTATGGCTACACCCTC.

This clonotype has just a few counts. The chain has TRBV14 and TRBJ2-3; 10 bases agree with TRBD1. V gave up 0 bases and J gave up 3 bases; unmatched junction bases: 6. The CDR3 length is 17 residues. CDR1 SGHDN and CDR2 FVKESK come from the germline V gene. The CDR3 loop reads CASSQDPRDRGTDTQYF. As DNA, the CDR3 is TGTGCCAGCAGCCAAGATCCAAGGGACAGGGGAACAGATACGCAGTATTTT.

This clonotype was detected a few times. This chain's CDR3 is CASSLRNSGANVLTF. For the CDR3, the DNA is TGTGCCAGCAGCTTACGCAACTCTGGGGCCAACGTCCTGACTTTC. V and J are TRBV13 and TRBJ2-6; no clear D. The V gene lost 2 bases and the J gene lost 0 bases, with 5 bases spanning the gap. Germline CDR1 and CDR2: PRHDT and FYEKMQ (reference sequence). This CDR3 has 15 residues.

The rearrangement joins TRBV11-2 to TRBJ2-1; no clear D gene. Trimming pared 8 bases from V and 4 bases from J, leaving 15 bases between. The CDR3 has 14 residues. CDR1 is SGHAT and CDR2 is FQNNGV in the germline V gene. The CDR3 sequence is CASAGVPGYNEQFF. In nucleotides, the CDR3 is TGTGCCAGCGCTGGGGTGCCTGGGTACAATGAGCAGTTCTTC.

With respect to this clonotype: A read error may be the cause here, since a much bigger clone is one base away. The chain links TRBV25-1 to TRBJ2-7; D ambiguous. The V end lost 6 bases, the J end lost 5 bases, and 11 bases lay between the germline ends. The germline V gene has CDR1 MGHDK and CDR2 SYGVNS. The CDR3 is 12 amino acids. Written as DNA, the CDR3 is TGTGCCAGCAGCGCCGTCAGCCACGAGCAGTACTTC. Translated: CASSAVSHEQYF.

This clonotype appeared a few times. The chain couples TRBV19 to TRBJ2-7; 8 nucleotides align to TRBD2. This CDR3 comprises 16 residues. Germline V CDR1 and CDR2: LNHDA, SQIVND (reference sequence). With V trimmed by 5 bases and J by 5 bases, 14 bases remained unmatched. CDR3 sequence: CASSLRLSGSGNEQYF. DNA for the CDR3: TGTGCCAGTAGTCTGCGACTCAGCGGGAGTGGAAACGAGCAGTACTTC. The full variable domain, in which reference TRBV19 and TRBJ2-7 provide the parts outside the CDR3, is DGGITQSPKYLFRKEGQNVTLSCEQNLNHDAMYWYRQDPGQGLRLIYYSQIVNDFQKGDIAEGYSVSREKKESFPLTVTSAQKNPTAFYLCASSLRLSGSGNEQYFGPGTRLTVT.

The rearrangement joins TRBV7-9 to TRBJ1-6; no definite D call. Trimming stripped 0 bases from V and 5 bases from J, with 11 bases between. Germline CDR1 SEHNR, CDR2 FQNEAQ (reference sequence). This CDR3 has 16 amino acids. CDR3 nucleotide sequence: TGTGCCAGCAGCTTAGCGCTTAACTTGAATAATTCACCCCTCCACTTT. Protein product: CASSLALNLNNSPLHF.

Only a few counts were recorded for this clonotype. This chain's CDR3 is CASSPSGGEETQYF. The CDR3 DNA reads TGTGCCAGCAGCCCAAGCGGGGGGGAAGAGACCCAGTACTTC. J is TRBJ2-5 and V is TRBV9; TRBD2 agrees at 10 bases. The CDR3 is 14 amino acids. Trimming took 4 bases from V and 3 from J; bases not matched to a gene: 3. The germline V gene encodes CDR1 SGDLS and CDR2 YYNGEE.

The sample holds a few counts of this clonotype. The chain recombines TRBV13 with TRBJ2-7; D remains unclear. V was pared by 1 base and J by 5 bases, with 12 bases between. The CDR3 is 14 amino acids. Per germline, CDR1 PRHDT and CDR2 FYEKMQ (reference sequence). CDR3 sequence reads: CASSLEARYDEQYF. CDR3 nucleotides: TGTGCCAGCAGCTTAGAGGCACGCTATGACGAGCAGTACTTC.

Regarding this clonotype: Germline and junction disagree at one end, which may indicate a read error. The chain is built from TRBV5-3 and TRBJ2-5; 7 bases agree with TRBD2. TRBV5-3 is an open reading frame whose function is uncertain. The CDR3 loop spans 15 amino acids. Here the CDR3 reads CASSLVVSGQETQYF. The CDR3 bases are TGTGCCAGCAGCTTGGTGGTTAGCGGGCAAGAGACCCAGTACTTC.

CDR3 nucleotides: TGTGCCAGCAGCCATGAAGGGGAGATAGGGAATGAGCAGTTCTTC. It specifies CASSHEGEIGNEQFF. This chain joins TRBV3-1 and TRBJ2-1; possibly TRBD1 or TRBD2 for D (5 bases each). The germline V gene encodes CDR1 LGHDT and CDR2 YNNKEL (reference sequence). The CDR3 has 15 residues. Trimming stripped 3 bases from V and 7 bases from J, with 16 bases between.

This clonotype appeared many times. The rearrangement uses TRBV9 and TRBJ1-6, with D unresolved. V was cut by 0 bases and J by 7 bases, with 5 bases left in between. The CDR3 has 13 residues. The germline V gene encodes CDR1 SGDLS and CDR2 YYNGEE. The CDR3 region is CASSVEGNSPLHF. The CDR3 nucleotides are TGTGCCAGCAGCGTAGAGGGCAATTCACCCCTCCACTTT.

This clonotype was seen more than once but under ten times. V and J are TRBV19 and TRBJ2-7; D is unclear. This CDR3 is 13 amino acids long. V lost 1 base and J lost 5, with 9 bases in between. Germline V gene lookup returns CDR1 LNHDA and CDR2 SQIVND (reference sequence). CDR3 loop: CASSIGKGHEQYF. The CDR3 DNA is TGTGCCAGTAGTATAGGTAAGGGCCACGAGCAGTACTTC.

This clonotype was recorded many times. The gene calls are TRBV5-6 and TRBJ1-5; D is unresolved. The CDR3 loop spans 15 amino acids. V lost 2 bases and J lost 7, with 16 bases in between. In germline, CDR1 is SGHDT, CDR2 YYEEEE. As DNA, the CDR3 is TGTGCCAGCAGCTTAGTCCGACGGCCCCACCAGCCCCAGCATTTT. As protein: CASSLVRRPHQPQHF.

This clonotype was seen many times. The chain recombines TRBV6-2 or TRBV6-3 with TRBJ1-5; the D is unclear. The CDR3 is 16 amino acids. Trimming pared 5 bases from V and 9 bases from J, leaving 23 bases between. CDR1 is MNHEY, CDR2 SVGEGT, per germline. Written as DNA, the CDR3 is TGTGCCAGCAGTACCACTTTGGAGGAAGGCTTTGGGCCCCAGCATTTT. This gives the protein CASSTTLEEGFGPQHF.

The table lists this clonotype with a few counts. A read error may explain this, as a much larger clone is one base away. The V and J genes are TRBV29-1 and TRBJ1-1, with D possibly matching TRBD1 (6 bases). Germline CDR1 is SQVTM and CDR2 is ANQGSEA. This CDR3 region has 13 residues. The V end lost 4 bases, the J end lost 3 bases, and 12 bases lay between the germline ends. The CDR3 DNA reads TGCAGCGTTGTCGGGGGCAAGTACACTGAAGCTTTCTTT. Protein sequence: CSVVGGKYTEAFF.

The chain has TRBV29-1 and TRBJ2-1; no clear D. The DNA end is more similar to TRBJ2-7, so the J call may be wrong. In germline, CDR1 is SQVTM, CDR2 ANQGSEA. This CDR3 has 14 amino acids. In DNA form, the CDR3 reads TGCAGCGTTGAAGGGCGAGTAAGAGACAATGAGCAGTACTTC. Its translation is CSVEGRVRDNEQYF.

This clonotype was detected a few times. The rearrangement uses TRBV6-2 or TRBV6-3 and TRBJ1-5, with TRBD1 as a possible D gene (5 bases). Germline V gives CDR1 MNHEY, CDR2 SVGEGT. The length of the CDR3 is 14 residues. The ends were cut back, 2 bases at V and 3 bases at J, with 8 bases in the middle. CDR3 nucleotide sequence: TGTGCCAGCAGTTACACCAGGGCCAATCAGCCCCAGCATTTT. Translation: CASSYTRANQPQHF.

DNA of the CDR3: TGTGCCAGCAGCCAGACCGGGACAGGGGTTCTCTCAGATACGCAGTATTTT. Protein product: CASSQTGTGVLSDTQYF. The V and J genes are TRBV3-1 and TRBJ2-3; TRBD1 matches at 10 bases. In germline, CDR1 is LGHDT, CDR2 YNNKEL (reference sequence). This CDR3 contains 17 residues. With 3 bases clipped from V and 4 bases from J, the junction kept 10 bases outside the gene matches.

This clonotype was detected many times. The CDR3 DNA reads as TGTGCCAGCAGTTACTCGGACAGGATAGCCTCTGAAGCTTTCTTT. Protein product: CASSYSDRIASEAFF. The rearrangement links TRBV6-5 to TRBJ1-1, with 7 positions matching TRBD1. The V gene's germline CDR1 is MNHEY and CDR2 SVGAGI. Unmatched junction bases numbered 7, after V lost 0 bases and J lost 6 bases. This CDR3 contains 15 residues.

This clonotype was counted at least ten times. The J gene is TRBJ2-5, the V gene TRBV29-1; D gene uncertain. Trimming cost V 1 base and J 6 bases, with 15 bases left between them. This CDR3 is built from 14 residues. Germline V gives CDR1 SQVTM, CDR2 ANQGSEA. The CDR3 region is CSVEGNLLGKTQYF. CDR3 DNA sequence: TGCAGCGTTGAAGGGAACCTCTTGGGGAAGACCCAGTACTTC.

This clonotype was recorded a few times. The rearrangement uses TRBV7-3 and TRBJ2-1, with D possibly matching TRBD2 (6 bases). Germline loops: CDR1 SGHTA, CDR2 FQGTGA. This CDR3 region has 14 residues. V was pared by 9 bases and J by 8 bases, with 20 bases between. The CDR3 sequence is CARGSLRGSYEQFF. CDR3 DNA: TGTGCCAGGGGATCCCTTCGGGGGAGCTATGAGCAGTTCTTC. Variable domain in full (rest from reference TRBV7-3 and TRBJ2-1): GAGVSQTPSNKVTEKGKYVELRCDPISGHTALYWYRQSLGQGPEFLIYFQGTGAADDSGLPNDRFFAVRPEGSVSTLKIQRTERGDSAVYLCARGSLRGSYEQFFGPGTRLTVL.

This clonotype showed up many times. The V gene is TRBV4-3, the J gene TRBJ2-7, with D perhaps being TRBD1 or TRBD2 (5 bases each). CDR1 is LGHNA and CDR2 is YSLEER in the germline V gene. V shed 2 bases and J shed 3 bases, with 14 bases lying between them. The CDR3 runs to 15 residues. The CDR3 loop is CASSQSRDPFYEQYF. CDR3 DNA sequence: TGCGCCAGCAGCCAATCGAGGGACCCGTTCTACGAGCAGTACTTC.

This chain uses TRBV11-2 with TRBJ2-7, with D perhaps matching TRBD1 (6 bases). The CDR3 totals 15 residues. Germline lookup yields CDR1 SGHAT and CDR2 FQNNGV. V shed 2 bases and J shed 2 bases, with 13 bases lying between them. The CDR3 DNA follows: TGTGCCAGCAGCTTAAGTGCGGACAGACCCTACGAGCAGTACTTC. As protein: CASSLSADRPYEQYF.